Each of the 5 T cell receptor beta chains below was sequenced from the same sample in a study of cytomegalovirus exposure and HLA in healthy donors. Amplification used 60 Vbeta primers and 13 Jbeta primers. Here immunoSEQ multiplex PCR was the method, and the copy in TCRdb shows in-frame clones only, minus some. The sample includes just over 150,000 clones, 85% seen only once; the top ten take roughly 2.2%. Sample: PBMCs. The receptors were gathered from a man younger than 30 in good health and CMV-seropositive.

The rearrangement joins TRBV27 to TRBJ2-4, with TRBD2 matching over 8 bases. The CDR3 totals 15 residues. Germline values: CDR1 MNHEY, CDR2 SMNVEV (reference sequence). Trimming removed 6 bases from V and 0 bases from J; junction bases left unmatched: 4. CDR3: CASSGGGLAKNIQYF. The DNA for the CDR3 is TGTGCCAGCAGCGGCGGGGGGTTAGCCAAAAACATTCAGTACTTC.

This rearrangement joins TRBV11-2 to TRBJ1-3; D is undetermined. There are 15 residues in the CDR3. With 3 bases removed from V and 0 bases from J, the gap between germline ends came to 9 bases. In germline, CDR1 is SGHAT, CDR2 FQNNGV. CDR3 protein: CASSLREDSGNTIYF. The CDR3 nucleotides are TGTGCCAGCAGCTTGAGGGAAGACTCTGGAAACACCATATATTTT.

The chain joins TRBV27 to TRBJ1-3; D is possibly TRBD1 (5 bases). CDR1 is MNHEY, CDR2 SMNVEV, per germline (reference sequence). V lost 6 bases, J lost 4 bases, and 10 bases lay in between. This CDR3 has 13 residues. CDR3 amino acids: CASRLWGGNTIYF. The CDR3 DNA reads TGTGCCAGCAGACTTTGGGGCGGAAACACCATATATTTT.

V usage is TRBV5-5 and J usage is TRBJ1-1; D uncertain. V lost 5 bases to trimming and J lost 5 bases, with 13 bases between them. The CDR3 length is 13 residues. From germline, CDR1 is SGHKS and CDR2 YYEKEE (reference sequence). CDR3 protein: CASSSRSDTEAFF. In DNA, the CDR3 is TGTGCCAGCAGTTCACGTTCAGATACTGAAGCTTTCTTT.

The CDR3 DNA follows: TGTGCCATCAGCGACCCACAGGGGGTAGACTATGGCTACACCTTC. Amino acid sequence: CAISDPQGVDYGYTF. This chain joins TRBV10-3 and TRBJ1-2; 8 nucleotides align to TRBD1. V lost 6 bases and J lost 3; bases outside the gene matches: 9. In germline, CDR1 is ENHRY, CDR2 SYGVKD. CDR3 size: 15 residues.